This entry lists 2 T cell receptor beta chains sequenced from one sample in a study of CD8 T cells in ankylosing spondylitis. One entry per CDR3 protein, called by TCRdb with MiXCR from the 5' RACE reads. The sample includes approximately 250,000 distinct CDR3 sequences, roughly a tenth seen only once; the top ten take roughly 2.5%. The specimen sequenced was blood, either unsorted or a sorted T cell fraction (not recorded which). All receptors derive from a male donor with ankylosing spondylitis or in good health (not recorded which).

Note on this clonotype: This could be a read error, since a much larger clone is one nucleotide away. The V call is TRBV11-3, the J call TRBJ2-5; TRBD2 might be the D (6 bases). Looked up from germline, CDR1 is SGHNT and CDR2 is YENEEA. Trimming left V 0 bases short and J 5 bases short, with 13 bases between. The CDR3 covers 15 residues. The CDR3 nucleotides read TGTGCCAGCAGCTTAGATGGGGACTCGGAGGAGACCCAGTACTTC. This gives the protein CASSLDGDSEETQYF.

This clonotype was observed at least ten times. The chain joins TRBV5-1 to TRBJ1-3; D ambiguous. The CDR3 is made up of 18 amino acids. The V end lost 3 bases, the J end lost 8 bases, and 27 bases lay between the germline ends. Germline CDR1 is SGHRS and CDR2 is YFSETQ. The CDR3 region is CASSSRANKPPSCDTIYF. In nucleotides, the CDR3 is TGCGCCAGCAGCTCGAGGGCCAACAAACCTCCATCTTGCGACACCATATATTTT. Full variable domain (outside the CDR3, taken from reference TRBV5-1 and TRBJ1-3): KAGVTQTPRYLIKTRGQQVTLSCSPISGHRSVSWYQQTPGQGLQFLFEYFSETQRNKGNFPGRFSGRQFSNSRSEMNVSTLELGDSALYLCASSSRANKPPSCDTIYFGEGSWLTVV.